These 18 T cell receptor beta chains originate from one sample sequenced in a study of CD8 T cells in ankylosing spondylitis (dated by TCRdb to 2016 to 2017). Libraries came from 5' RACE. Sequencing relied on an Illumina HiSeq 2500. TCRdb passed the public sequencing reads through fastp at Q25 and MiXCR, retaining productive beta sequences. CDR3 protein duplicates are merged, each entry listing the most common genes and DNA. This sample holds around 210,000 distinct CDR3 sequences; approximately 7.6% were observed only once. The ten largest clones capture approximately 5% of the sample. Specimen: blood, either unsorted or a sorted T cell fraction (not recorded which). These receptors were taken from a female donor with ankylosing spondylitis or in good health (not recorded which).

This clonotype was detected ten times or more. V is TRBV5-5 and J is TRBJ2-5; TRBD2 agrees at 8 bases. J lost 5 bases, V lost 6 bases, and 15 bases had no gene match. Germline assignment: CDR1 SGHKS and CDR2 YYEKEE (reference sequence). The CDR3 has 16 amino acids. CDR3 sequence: CASNREGLYGGETQYF. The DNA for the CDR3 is TGTGCCAGCAATCGGGAGGGCCTTTACGGGGGGGAGACCCAGTACTTC.

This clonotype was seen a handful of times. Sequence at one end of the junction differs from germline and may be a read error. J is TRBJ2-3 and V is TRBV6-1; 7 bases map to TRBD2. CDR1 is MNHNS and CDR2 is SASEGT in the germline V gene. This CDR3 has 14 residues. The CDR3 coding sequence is TGTGCCGGCAGGAGTACTAGCGTTGCAGATACGCAGTATTTT. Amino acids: CAGRSTSVADTQYF.

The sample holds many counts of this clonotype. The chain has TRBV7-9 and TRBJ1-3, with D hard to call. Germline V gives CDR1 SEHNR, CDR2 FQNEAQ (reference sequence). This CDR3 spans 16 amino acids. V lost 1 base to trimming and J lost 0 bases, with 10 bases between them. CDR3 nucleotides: TGTGCCAGCAGCTTAGAGATGTCGTACTCTGGAAACACCATATATTTT. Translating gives CASSLEMSYSGNTIYF.

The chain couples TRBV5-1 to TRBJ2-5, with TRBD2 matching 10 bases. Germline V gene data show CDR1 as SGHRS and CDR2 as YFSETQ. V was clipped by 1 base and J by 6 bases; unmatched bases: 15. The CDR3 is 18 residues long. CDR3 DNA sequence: TGCGCCAGCAGCTTGATCCCCCCCCAAGCGGGAGGGGGAAAGACCCAGTACTTC. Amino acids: CASSLIPPQAGGGKTQYF.

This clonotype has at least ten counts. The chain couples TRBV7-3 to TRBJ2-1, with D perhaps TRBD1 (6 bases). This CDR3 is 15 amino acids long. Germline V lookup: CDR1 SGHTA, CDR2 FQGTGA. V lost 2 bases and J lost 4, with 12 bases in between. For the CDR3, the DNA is TGTGCCAGCAGCTTAGTGGCGGACAGTTACAATGAGCAGTTCTTC. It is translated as CASSLVADSYNEQFF.

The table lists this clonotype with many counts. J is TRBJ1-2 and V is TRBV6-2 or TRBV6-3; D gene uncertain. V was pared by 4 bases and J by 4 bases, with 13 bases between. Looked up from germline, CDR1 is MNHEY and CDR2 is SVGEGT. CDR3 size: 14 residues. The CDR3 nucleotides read TGTGCCAGCAGTTCCCCGGGCAGCTCCTATGGCTACACCTTC. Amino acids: CASSSPGSSYGYTF.

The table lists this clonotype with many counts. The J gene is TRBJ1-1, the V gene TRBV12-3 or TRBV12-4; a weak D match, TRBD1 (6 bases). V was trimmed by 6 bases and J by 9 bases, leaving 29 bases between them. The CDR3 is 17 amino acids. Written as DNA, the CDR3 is TGTGCCAGCAGGACCCTCTCGTGGACAGACGATGTAGAGAAAGCTTTCTTT. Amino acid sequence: CASRTLSWTDDVEKAFF.

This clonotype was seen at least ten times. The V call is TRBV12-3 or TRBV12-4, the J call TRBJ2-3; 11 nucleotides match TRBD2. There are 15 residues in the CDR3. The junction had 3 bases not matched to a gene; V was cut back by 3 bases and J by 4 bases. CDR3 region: CASSFPSGGPDTQYF. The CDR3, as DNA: TGTGCCAGCAGTTTTCCTAGCGGGGGGCCAGATACGCAGTATTTT.

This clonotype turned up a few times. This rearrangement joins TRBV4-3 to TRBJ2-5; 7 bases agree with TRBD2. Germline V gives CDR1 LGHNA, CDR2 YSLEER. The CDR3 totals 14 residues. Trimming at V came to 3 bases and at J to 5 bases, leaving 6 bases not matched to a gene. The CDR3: CASSQRLATETQYF. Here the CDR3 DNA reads TGCGCCAGCAGCCAGCGACTAGCCACCGAGACCCAGTACTTC.

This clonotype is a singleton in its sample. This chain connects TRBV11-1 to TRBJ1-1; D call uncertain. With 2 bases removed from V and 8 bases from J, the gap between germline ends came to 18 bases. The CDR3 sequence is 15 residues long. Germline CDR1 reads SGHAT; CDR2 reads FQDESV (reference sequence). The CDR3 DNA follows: TGTGCCAGCAGCTTATCCCTCGCGGGAGGGCGGGAAGCTTTCTTT. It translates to CASSLSLAGGREAFF.

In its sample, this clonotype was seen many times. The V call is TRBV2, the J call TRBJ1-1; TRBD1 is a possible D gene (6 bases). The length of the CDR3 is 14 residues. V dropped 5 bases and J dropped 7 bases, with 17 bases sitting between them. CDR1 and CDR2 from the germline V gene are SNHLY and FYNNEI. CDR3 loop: CASSSQGGLVEAFF. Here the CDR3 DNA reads TGTGCCAGCAGTTCCCAAGGGGGGCTGGTTGAAGCTTTCTTT.

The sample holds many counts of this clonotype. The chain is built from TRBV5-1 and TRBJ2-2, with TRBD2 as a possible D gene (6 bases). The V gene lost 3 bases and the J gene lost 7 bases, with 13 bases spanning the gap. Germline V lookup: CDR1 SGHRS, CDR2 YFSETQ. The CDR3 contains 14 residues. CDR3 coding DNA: TGCGCCAGCAGCTCGGAAGGGACTTTCGGGGAGCTGTTTTTT. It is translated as CASSSEGTFGELFF.

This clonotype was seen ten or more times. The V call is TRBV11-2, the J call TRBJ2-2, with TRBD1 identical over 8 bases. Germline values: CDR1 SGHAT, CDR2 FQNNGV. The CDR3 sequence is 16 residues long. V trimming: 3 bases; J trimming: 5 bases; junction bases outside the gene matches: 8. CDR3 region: CASSFSGQGLTGELFF. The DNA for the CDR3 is TGTGCCAGCAGCTTCTCAGGACAGGGTTTAACCGGGGAGCTGTTTTTT.

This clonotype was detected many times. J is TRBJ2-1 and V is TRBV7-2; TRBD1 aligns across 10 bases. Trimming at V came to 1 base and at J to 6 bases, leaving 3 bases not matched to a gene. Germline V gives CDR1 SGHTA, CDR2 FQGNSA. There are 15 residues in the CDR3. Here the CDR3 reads CASSLVGTGANEQFF. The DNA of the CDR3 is TGTGCCAGCAGCTTAGTGGGGACAGGGGCCAATGAGCAGTTCTTC.

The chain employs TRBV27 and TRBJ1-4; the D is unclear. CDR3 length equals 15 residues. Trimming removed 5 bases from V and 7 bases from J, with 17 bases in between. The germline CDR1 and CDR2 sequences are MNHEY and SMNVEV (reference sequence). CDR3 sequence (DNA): TGTGCCAGCAGTAACAACTGGGTTCAGAGTGAAAAACTGTTTTTT. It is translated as CASSNNWVQSEKLFF.

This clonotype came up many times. The CDR3: CSVGGPSGREYEQYF. The CDR3 DNA reads TGCAGTGTCGGGGGCCCTAGCGGGAGAGAATACGAGCAGTACTTC. The chain carries TRBV20-1 and TRBJ2-7, with TRBD2 matching over 10 bases. V lost 7 bases to trimming and J lost 4 bases; unmatched junction nucleotides: 13. Germline CDR1 reads DFQATT; CDR2 reads SNEGSKA (reference sequence). The CDR3 has 15 residues.

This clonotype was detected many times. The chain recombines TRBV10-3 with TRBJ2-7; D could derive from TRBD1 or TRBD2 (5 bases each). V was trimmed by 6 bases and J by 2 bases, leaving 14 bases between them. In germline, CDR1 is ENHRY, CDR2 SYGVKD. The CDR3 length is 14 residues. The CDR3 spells CAISPPGPPYEQYF. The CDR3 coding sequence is TGTGCCATCAGCCCTCCGGGACCCCCCTACGAGCAGTACTTC.

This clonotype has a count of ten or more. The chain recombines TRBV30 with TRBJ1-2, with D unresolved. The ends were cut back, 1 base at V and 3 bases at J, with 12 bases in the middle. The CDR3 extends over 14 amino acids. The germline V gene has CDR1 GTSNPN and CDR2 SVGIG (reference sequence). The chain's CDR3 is CAWSEQPLDYGYTF. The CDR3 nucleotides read TGTGCCTGGAGTGAACAGCCCTTGGACTATGGCTACACCTTC.